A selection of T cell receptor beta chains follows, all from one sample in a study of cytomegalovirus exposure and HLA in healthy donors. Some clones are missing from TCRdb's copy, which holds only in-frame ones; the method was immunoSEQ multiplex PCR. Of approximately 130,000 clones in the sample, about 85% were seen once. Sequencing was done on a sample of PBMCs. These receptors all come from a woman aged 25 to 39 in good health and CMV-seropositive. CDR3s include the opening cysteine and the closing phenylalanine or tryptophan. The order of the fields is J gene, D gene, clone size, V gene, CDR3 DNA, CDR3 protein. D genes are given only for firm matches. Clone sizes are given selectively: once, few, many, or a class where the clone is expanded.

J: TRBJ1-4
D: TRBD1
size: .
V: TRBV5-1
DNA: TGCGCCAGCAGCTTCGACAGGGGAATCGGCGAAAAACTGTTTTTT
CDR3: CASSFDRGIGEKLFF

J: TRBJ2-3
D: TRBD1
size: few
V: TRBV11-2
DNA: TGTGCCAGCAGCTTAGTCTCCGGGACAGGATACGATACGCAGTATTTT
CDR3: CASSLVSGTGYDTQYF

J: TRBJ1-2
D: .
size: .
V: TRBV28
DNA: TGTGCCAGCAGTTTAATAGGCGGGGACTATGGCTACACCTTC
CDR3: CASSLIGGDYGYTF

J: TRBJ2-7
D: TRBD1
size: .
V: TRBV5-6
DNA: TGTGCCAGCAGCTCCGACAGGGACTACGAGCAGTACTTC
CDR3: CASSSDRDYEQYF

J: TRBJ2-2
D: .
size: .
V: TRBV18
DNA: TGTGCCAGCTCACCACAGTCCGGGACCGGGGAGCTGTTTTTT
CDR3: CASSPQSGTGELFF

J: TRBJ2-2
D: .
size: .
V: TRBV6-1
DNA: TGTGCCAGCAGTCGCGTAGGGGAGCTGTTTTTT
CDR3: CASSRVGELFF

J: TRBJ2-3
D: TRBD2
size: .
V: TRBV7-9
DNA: TGTGCCAGCAGCTTAAGTCTAGCGGGAGGGGGAGATACGCAGTATTTT
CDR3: CASSLSLAGGGDTQYF

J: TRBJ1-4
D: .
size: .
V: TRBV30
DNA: TGTGCCTGGATGGGGGGGAGTGAAAAACTGTTTTTT
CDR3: CAWMGGSEKLFF

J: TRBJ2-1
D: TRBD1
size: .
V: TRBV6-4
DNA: TGTGCCAGCAGTCAGACAGGGGGCATAGATGAGCAGTTCTTC
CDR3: CASSQTGGIDEQFF

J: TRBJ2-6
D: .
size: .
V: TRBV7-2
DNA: TGTGCCAGCAGCTTATATGGGGCCAACGTCCTGACTTTC
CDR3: CASSLYGANVLTF

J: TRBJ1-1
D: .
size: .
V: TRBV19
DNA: TGTGCCAGTAGTTTGGGGGCTGGCTGGGAAGCTTTCTTT
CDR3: CASSLGAGWEAFF

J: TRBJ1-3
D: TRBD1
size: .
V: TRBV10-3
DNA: TGTGCCATCAGTGTAAGACAGGGGGCTGAAGGAAACACCATATATTTT
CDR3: CAISVRQGAEGNTIYF

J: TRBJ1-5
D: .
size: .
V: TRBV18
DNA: TGTGCCAGCTCAACAGTTGATCAGCCCCAGCATTTT
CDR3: CASSTVDQPQHF

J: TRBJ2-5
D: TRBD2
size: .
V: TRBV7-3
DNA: TGTGCCAGCAGCACGGGGGGGGCTCTGTACTTC
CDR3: CASSTGGALYF

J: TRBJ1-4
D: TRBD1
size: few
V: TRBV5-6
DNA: TGTGCCAGCACTTCTCCACAGGGGTTTAATGAAAAACTGTTTTTT
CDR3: CASTSPQGFNEKLFF

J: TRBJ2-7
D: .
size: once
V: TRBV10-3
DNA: TGTGCCATCAGTGAGTCCCGAAGCGTGGTCTCCTACGAGCAGTACTTC
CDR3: CAISESRSVVSYEQYF

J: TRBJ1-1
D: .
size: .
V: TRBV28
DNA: TGTGCCACTAGGTACACTGAAGCTTTCTTT
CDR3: CATRYTEAFF

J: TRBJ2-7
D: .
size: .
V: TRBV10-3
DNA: TGTGCCATCAGCCGGGACACGGTAGGGTACGAGCAGTACTTC
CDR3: CAISRDTVGYEQYF

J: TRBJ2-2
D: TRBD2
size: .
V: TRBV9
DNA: TGTGCCAGCCAGACTAGCGGGAACACCGGGGAGCTGTTTTTT
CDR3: CASQTSGNTGELFF

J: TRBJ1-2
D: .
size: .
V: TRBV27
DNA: TGTGCCAGCAGTTTTTTAGTGACAGCTAACTATGGCTACACCTTC
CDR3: CASSFLVTANYGYTF

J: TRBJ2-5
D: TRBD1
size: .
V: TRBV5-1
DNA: TGCGCCAGCAGCTTGGGGCTGTGGAAGGGACAGAATATCCAAGAGACCCAGTACTTC
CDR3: CASSLGLWKGQNIQETQYF

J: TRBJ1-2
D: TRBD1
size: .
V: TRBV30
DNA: TGTGCCTGGACCCCAGGGGGTAACTATGGCTACACCTTC
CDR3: CAWTPGGNYGYTF

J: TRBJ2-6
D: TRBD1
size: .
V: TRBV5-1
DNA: TGCGCCAGCAGCCCGGGACAGAGTGGGGCCAACGTCCTGACTTTC
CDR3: CASSPGQSGANVLTF

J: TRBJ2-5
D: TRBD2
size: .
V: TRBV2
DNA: TGTGCCAGCACACTAGCGGGAGGGCCGCAAGAGACCCAGTACTTC
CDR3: CASTLAGGPQETQYF

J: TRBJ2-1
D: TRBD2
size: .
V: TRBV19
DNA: TGTGCCAGTAGTACGCCTCGGACTAGCGGGAGGGCTGGGTCCTACAATGAGCAGTTCTTC
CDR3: CASSTPRTSGRAGSYNEQFF

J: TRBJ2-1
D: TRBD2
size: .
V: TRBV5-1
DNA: TGCGCCAGCAGGAGCGGGGGGGCGGGTGAGCAGTTCTTC
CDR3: CASRSGGAGEQFF

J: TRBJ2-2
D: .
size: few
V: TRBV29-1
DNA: TGCAGCGTTAAAGACAGTCCTTCCTACACCGGGGAGCTGTTTTTT
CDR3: CSVKDSPSYTGELFF

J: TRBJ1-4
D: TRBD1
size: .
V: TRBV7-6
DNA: TGTGCCAGCAGCTCCTCGACAGGGGACGAAAAACTGTTTTTT
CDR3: CASSSSTGDEKLFF

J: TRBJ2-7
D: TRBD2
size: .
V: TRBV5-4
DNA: TGTGCCAGCAGCAGGGGACTAGCGGGAGGGGGGGACTACGAGCAGTACTTC
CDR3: CASSRGLAGGGDYEQYF

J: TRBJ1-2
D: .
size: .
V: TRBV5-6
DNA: TGTGCCAGCAGCCCTACCCCTCACCCATCTAACTATGGCTACACCTTC
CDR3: CASSPTPHPSNYGYTF

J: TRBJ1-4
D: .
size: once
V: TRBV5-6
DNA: TGTGCCAGCAGCTTCGGGGGTTCGGAAGAAAAACTGTTTTTT
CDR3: CASSFGGSEEKLFF

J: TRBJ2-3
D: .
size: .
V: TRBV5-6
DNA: TGTGCCAGCAGCTTGGAGTCAGGGTTATCGCAGTATTTT
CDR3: CASSLESGLSQYF

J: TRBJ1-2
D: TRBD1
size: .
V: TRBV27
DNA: TGTGCCAGCAGTCTGGGACAGGACTATGGCTACACCTTC
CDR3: CASSLGQDYGYTF

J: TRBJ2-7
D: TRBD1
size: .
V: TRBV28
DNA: TGTGCCAGCAAAGGTCAGGGGGCGAACTACGAGCAGTACTTC
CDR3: CASKGQGANYEQYF

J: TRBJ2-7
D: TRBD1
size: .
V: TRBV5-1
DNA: TGCGCCGGCAGCCTGGAAACAGGGGGGAGGTACGAGCAGTACTTC
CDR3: CAGSLETGGRYEQYF

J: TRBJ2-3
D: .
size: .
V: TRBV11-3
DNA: TGTGCCAGCAGCTTAGGGCCTGGAGATACGCAGTATTTT
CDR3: CASSLGPGDTQYF

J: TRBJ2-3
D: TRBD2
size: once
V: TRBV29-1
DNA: TGCAGCGTGGGACTAGCGGGGGGAGGTGGCACAGATACGCAGTATTTT
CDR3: CSVGLAGGGGTDTQYF

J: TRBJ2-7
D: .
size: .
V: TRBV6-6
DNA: TGTGCCAGCAGGGAGGGGAGCTCCTACGAGCAGTACTTC
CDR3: CASREGSSYEQYF

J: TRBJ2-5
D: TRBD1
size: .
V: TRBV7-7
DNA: TGTGCCAGCAGCTTAGGACAGGGGGCTGGGGAGACCCAGTACTTC
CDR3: CASSLGQGAGETQYF

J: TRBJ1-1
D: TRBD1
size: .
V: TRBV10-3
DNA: TGTGCCATCAGACCGGACAGGGACACTGAAGCTTTCTTT
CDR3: CAIRPDRDTEAFF

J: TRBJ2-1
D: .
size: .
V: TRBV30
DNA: TGTGCCTGGATTGGAGGTTACGCTTACAATGAGCAGTTCTTC
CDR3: CAWIGGYAYNEQFF

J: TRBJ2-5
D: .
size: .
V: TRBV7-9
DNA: TGTGCCAGCAGCTTACAGCAACGGGGCCAGTACTTC
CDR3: CASSLQQRGQYF

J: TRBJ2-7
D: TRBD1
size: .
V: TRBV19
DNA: TGTGCCAGTAGCCTGGACAGGGCCTACGAGCAGTACTTC
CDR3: CASSLDRAYEQYF

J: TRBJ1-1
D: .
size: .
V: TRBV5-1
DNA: TGCGCCAGCAGCTTCAGGGCTATGAACACTGAAGCTTTCTTT
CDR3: CASSFRAMNTEAFF

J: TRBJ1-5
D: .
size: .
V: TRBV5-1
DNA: TGCGCCAGCAGCTTGGATGGAGGGAATCAGCCCCAGCATTTT
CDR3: CASSLDGGNQPQHF

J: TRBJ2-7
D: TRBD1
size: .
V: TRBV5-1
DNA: TGCGCCAGCAGCGAGGGGACAGGGGTGCTCTACGAGCAGTACTTC
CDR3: CASSEGTGVLYEQYF

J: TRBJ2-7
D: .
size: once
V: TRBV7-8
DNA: TGTGCCAGCAGTAGGACGGCACTTGGGAGCTCCTACGAGCAGTACTTC
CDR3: CASSRTALGSSYEQYF

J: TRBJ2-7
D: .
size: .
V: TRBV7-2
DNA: TGTGCCAGCAGCAAACCCCCGGCCTACGAGCAGTACTTC
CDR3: CASSKPPAYEQYF

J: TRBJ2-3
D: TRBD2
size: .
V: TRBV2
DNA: TGTGCCAGCAGTGATTCGGTAGCGGGAGACAGCACAGATACGCAGTATTTT
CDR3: CASSDSVAGDSTDTQYF

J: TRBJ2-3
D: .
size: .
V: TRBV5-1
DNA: TGCGCCAGCAGCTTGGAGGCGGGCTTAGATACGCAGTATTTT
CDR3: CASSLEAGLDTQYF

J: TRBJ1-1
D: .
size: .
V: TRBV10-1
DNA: TGCGCCAGCAGCACGGGTTACAACACTGAAGCTTTCTTT
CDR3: CASSTGYNTEAFF

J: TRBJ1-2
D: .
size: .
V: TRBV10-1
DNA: TGCGCCAGCAAAGGAACGGAGATATACGTCTATGGCTACACCTTC
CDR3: CASKGTEIYVYGYTF

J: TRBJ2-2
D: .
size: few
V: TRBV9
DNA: TGTGCCAGCACCCAGACAGTCAACACCGGGGAGCTGTTTTTT
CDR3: CASTQTVNTGELFF

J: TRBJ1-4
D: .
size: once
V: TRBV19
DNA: TGTGCCAGTACCCCAGCAGGGCCGAATGAAAAACTGTTTTTT
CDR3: CASTPAGPNEKLFF